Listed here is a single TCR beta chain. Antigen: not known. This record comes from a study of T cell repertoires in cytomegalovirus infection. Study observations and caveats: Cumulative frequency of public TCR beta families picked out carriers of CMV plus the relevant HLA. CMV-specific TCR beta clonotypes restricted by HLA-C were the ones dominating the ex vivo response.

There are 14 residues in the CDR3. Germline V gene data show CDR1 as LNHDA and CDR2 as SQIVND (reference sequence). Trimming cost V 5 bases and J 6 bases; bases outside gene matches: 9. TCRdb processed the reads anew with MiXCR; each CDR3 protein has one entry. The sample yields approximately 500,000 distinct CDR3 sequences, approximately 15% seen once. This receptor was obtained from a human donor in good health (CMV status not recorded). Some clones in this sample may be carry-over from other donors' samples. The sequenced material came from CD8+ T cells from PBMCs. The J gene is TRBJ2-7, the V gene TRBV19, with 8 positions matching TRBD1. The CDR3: CASSLKDRGGEQYF. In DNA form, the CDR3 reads TGTGCCAGTAGTTTGAAAGACAGGGGAGGCGAGCAGTACTTC.